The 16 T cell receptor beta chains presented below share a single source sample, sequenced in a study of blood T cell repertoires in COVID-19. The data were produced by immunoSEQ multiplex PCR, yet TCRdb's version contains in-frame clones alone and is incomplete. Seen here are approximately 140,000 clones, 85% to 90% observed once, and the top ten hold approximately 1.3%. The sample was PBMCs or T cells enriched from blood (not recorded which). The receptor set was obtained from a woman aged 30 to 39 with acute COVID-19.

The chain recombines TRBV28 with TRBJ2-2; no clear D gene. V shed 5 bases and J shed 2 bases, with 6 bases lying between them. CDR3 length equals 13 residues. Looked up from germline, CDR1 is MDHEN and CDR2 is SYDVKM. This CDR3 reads CASSMSNTGELFF. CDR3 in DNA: TGTGCCAGCAGTATGAGTAACACCGGGGAGCTGTTTTTT.

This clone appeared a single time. The CDR3 spells CASSLTGTGGITNEKLFF. CDR3 DNA sequence: TGCGCCAGCAGCCTTACCGGGACAGGGGGTATAACTAATGAAAAACTGTTTTTT. This rearrangement joins TRBV4-1 to TRBJ1-4, with TRBD1 matching over 11 bases. The germline gives CDR1 MGHRA, CDR2 YSYEKL. The CDR3 loop spans 18 amino acids. The J segment lost 1 base and the V segment lost 4 bases, leaving 8 bases of the junction unmatched.

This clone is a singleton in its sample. The CDR3 sequence is CASSHLNRDELFF. CDR3 in DNA: TGTGCCAGCAGCCACCTCAACAGGGATGAACTGTTTTTT. The rearrangement joins TRBV14 to TRBJ1-4; possible D gene TRBD1, 6 bases. Trimming stripped 3 bases from V and 12 bases from J, with 14 bases between. The CDR3 has 13 residues. Germline V lookup: CDR1 SGHDN, CDR2 FVKESK.

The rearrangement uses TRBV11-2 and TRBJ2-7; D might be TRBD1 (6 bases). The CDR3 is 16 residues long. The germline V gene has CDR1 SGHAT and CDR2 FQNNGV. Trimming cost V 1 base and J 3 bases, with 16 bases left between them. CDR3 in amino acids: CASSLAGQQLDYEQYF. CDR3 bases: TGTGCCAGCAGCTTAGCTGGACAGCAACTGGACTACGAGCAGTACTTC.

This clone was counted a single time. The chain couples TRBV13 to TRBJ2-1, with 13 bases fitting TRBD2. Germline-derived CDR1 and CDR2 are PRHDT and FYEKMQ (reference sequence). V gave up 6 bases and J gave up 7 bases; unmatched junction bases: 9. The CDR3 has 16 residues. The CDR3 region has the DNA TGTGCCAGCAGTTACACCGGGACTAGCGGGATAAATGAGCAGTTCTTC. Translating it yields CASSYTGTSGINEQFF.

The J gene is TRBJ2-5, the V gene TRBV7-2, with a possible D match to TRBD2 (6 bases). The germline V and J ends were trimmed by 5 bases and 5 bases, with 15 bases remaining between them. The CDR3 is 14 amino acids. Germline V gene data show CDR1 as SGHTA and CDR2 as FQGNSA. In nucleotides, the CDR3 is TGTGCCAGCAGCGACCGGCGGGGTGGTGAGACCCAGTACTTC. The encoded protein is CASSDRRGGETQYF.

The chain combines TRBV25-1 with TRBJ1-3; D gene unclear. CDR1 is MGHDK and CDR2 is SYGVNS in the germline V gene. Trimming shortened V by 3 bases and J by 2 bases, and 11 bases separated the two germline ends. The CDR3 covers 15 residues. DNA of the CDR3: TGTGCCAGCAGTGATCTCAGGCGTACTGGAAACACCATATATTTT. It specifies CASSDLRRTGNTIYF.

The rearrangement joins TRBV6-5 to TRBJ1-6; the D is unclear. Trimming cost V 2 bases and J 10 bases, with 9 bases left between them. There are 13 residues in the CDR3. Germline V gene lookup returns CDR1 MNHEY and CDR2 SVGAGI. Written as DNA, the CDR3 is TGTGCCAGCAGTTACAACCAGGCCTCACCCCTCCACTTT. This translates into CASSYNQASPLHF.

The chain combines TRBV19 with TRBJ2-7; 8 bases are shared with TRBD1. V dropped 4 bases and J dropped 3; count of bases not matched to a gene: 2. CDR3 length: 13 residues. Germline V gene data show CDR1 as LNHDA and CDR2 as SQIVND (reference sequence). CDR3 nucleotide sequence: TGTGCCAGTAGTACCAGGGGGCTCTACGAGCAGTACTTC. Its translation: CASSTRGLYEQYF.

The CDR3: CSVPRTSGRDTQYF. The CDR3 DNA reads as TGCAGCGTGCCACGGACTAGTGGTAGGGATACGCAGTATTTT. V usage is TRBV29-1 and J usage is TRBJ2-3; TRBD2 agrees at 7 bases. The CDR3 contains 14 residues. With V trimmed by 6 bases and J by 6 bases, 12 bases remained unmatched. Germline CDR1 is SQVTM and CDR2 is ANQGSEA.

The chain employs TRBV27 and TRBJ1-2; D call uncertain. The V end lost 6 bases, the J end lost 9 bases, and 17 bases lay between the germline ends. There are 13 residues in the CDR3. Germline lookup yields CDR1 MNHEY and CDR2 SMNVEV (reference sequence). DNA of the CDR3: TGTGCCAGCAGCTCCTCCCCGAAGAGGAGCTACACCTTC. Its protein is CASSSSPKRSYTF.

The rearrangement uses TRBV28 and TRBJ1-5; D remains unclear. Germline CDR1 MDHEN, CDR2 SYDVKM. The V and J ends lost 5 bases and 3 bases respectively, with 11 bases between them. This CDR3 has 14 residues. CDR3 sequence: CASSLSQHNQPQHF. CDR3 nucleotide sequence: TGTGCCAGCAGTCTCAGTCAACACAATCAGCCCCAGCATTTT.

The CDR3 DNA reads TGTGCCAGCAGCTTAGCGACAGTATCCTACAATGAGCAGTTCTTC. Its translation is CASSLATVSYNEQFF. The gene calls are TRBV11-2 and TRBJ2-1, with a weak D call TRBD1 (5 bases). Germline CDR1 is SGHAT and CDR2 is FQNNGV. V was cut by 1 base and J by 1 base, with 8 bases left in between. This CDR3 spans 15 amino acids.

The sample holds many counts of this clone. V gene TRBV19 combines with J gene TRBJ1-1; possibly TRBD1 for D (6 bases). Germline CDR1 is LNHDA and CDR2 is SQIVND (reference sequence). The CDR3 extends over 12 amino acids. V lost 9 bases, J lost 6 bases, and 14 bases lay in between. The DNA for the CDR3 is TGTGCCAGAAAAACCTGGGGGCCTGAAGCTTTCTTT. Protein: CARKTWGPEAFF. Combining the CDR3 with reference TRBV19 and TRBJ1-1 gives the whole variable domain DGGITQSPKYLFRKEGQNVTLSCEQNLNHDAMYWYRQDPGQGLRLIYYSQIVNDFQKGDIAEGYSVSREKKESFPLTVTSAQKNPTAFYLCARKTWGPEAFFGQGTRLTVV.

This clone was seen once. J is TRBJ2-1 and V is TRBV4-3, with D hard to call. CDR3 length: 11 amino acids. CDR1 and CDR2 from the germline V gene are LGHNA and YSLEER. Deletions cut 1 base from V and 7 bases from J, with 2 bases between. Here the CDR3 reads CASSQANEQFF. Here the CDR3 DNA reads TGCGCCAGCAGCCAAGCTAATGAGCAGTTCTTC.

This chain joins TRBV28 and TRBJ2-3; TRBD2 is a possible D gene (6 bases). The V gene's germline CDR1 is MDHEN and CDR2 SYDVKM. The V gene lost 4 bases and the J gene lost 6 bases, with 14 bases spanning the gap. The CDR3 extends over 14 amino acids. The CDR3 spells CASSWPGLGDTQYF. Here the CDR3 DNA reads TGTGCCAGCAGTTGGCCGGGACTTGGGGATACGCAGTATTTT.